Shown below are 17 T cell receptor beta chains from a single sample sequenced in a study of cytomegalovirus exposure and HLA in healthy donors. The PCR ran on 60 Vbeta and 13 Jbeta primers. Only in-frame clones appear in the TCRdb table, and some are missing; sequencing was by immunoSEQ multiplex PCR. The table lists approximately 110,000 clones, about 78% of them singletons. Sequencing input: PBMCs. The receptors here all came from a woman aged 40 to 50 in good health and CMV-seropositive.

J is TRBJ2-1 and V is TRBV5-1, with TRBD1 as a possible D gene (6 bases). Germline lookup yields CDR1 SGHRS and CDR2 YFSETQ. Trimming removed 3 bases from V and 7 bases from J, with 8 bases in between. The CDR3 contains 12 residues. As DNA, the CDR3 is TGCGCCAGCAGCTCCGGGACAAATGAGCAGTTCTTC. It is translated as CASSSGTNEQFF. Using reference TRBV5-1 and TRBJ2-1 for the parts outside the CDR3, the full variable domain is KAGVTQTPRYLIKTRGQQVTLSCSPISGHRSVSWYQQTPGQGLQFLFEYFSETQRNKGNFPGRFSGRQFSNSRSEMNVSTLELGDSALYLCASSSGTNEQFFGPGTRLTVL.

This chain uses TRBV6-6 with TRBJ1-2; 7 bases map to TRBD1. V shed 5 bases, J shed 4 bases, and the junction held 1 base outside the gene matches. In germline, CDR1 is MNHNY, CDR2 SVGAGI (reference sequence). CDR3 length: 12 amino acids. For the CDR3, the DNA is TGTGCCAGCAGTACAGGGGTCTATGGCTACACCTTC. Translated: CASSTGVYGYTF.

CDR3 protein: CASSPGGSYNEQFF. In DNA form, the CDR3 reads TGTGCCAGCAGCCCCGGGGGGAGTTACAATGAGCAGTTCTTC. The chain couples TRBV7-9 to TRBJ2-1, with 7 positions matching TRBD2. The germline gives CDR1 SEHNR, CDR2 FQNEAQ (reference sequence). This CDR3 is built from 14 residues. V shed 5 bases and J 4 bases; nucleotides not matched to a gene: 5.

The chain is built from TRBV7-2 and TRBJ1-1; 9 nucleotides align to TRBD1. The J segment lost 2 bases and the V segment lost 8 bases, leaving 3 bases of the junction unmatched. The CDR3 is 13 amino acids. Germline CDR1 and CDR2: SGHTA and FQGNSA. CDR3 in DNA: TGTGCCAGCGAGGACAGGGGAAACACTGAAGCTTTCTTT. Protein: CASEDRGNTEAFF.

In this sample, this clone turned up a few times. At one end the junction does not follow the germline gene, possibly because of a read error. The chain joins TRBV7-7 to TRBJ2-3; D is undetermined. This CDR3 is built from 15 residues. From germline, CDR1 is SSHAT and CDR2 FNYEAQ (reference sequence). CDR3 sequence (DNA): TGTGCTAGCAGCTTAGACCCTCGTGGCGGAAGTACGCAGTATTTT. This encodes CASSLDPRGGSTQYF.

This clone was detected only a few times. The chain carries TRBV5-4 and TRBJ1-3, with unresolved D. The V gene's germline CDR1 is SGHNT and CDR2 YYREEE (reference sequence). This CDR3 has 16 amino acids. The V end was cut by 0 bases, the J end by 4 bases, with 14 bases between. The CDR3 nucleotides read TGTGCCAGCAGCTTGGAACAGACGAAGACGGGAAACACCATATATTTT. Translating gives CASSLEQTKTGNTIYF.

This rearrangement joins TRBV6-5 to TRBJ1-4; TRBD1 is a possible D gene (5 bases). The CDR3 has 14 residues. V gave up 8 bases and J gave up 7 bases, with 17 bases separating them. The V gene's germline CDR1 is MNHEY and CDR2 SVGAGI. The CDR3 reads CASQRGGSGEKLFF. CDR3 in DNA: TGTGCCAGCCAACGGGGGGGGTCCGGTGAAAAACTGTTTTTT.

The rearrangement links TRBV10-3 to TRBJ2-5; perhaps TRBD1 as D (6 bases). V was clipped by 2 bases and J by 0 bases, with 7 bases between them. The germline V gene has CDR1 ENHRY and CDR2 SYGVKD. The CDR3 length is 14 residues. The CDR3 region is CAISEDRYQETQYF. The DNA of the CDR3 is TGTGCCATCAGTGAGGACAGGTACCAAGAGACCCAGTACTTC.

The chain has TRBV25-1 and TRBJ1-2; TRBD1 might be the D (6 bases). This CDR3 comprises 17 residues. Germline CDR1 and CDR2: MGHDK and SYGVNS. Trimming shortened V by 5 bases and J by 2 bases, and 21 bases separated the two germline ends. The CDR3 sequence: CASSPPGQPGANYGYTF. The CDR3 DNA reads TGTGCCAGCAGTCCACCTGGACAGCCCGGAGCAAACTATGGCTACACCTTC.

V gene TRBV5-1 combines with J gene TRBJ2-2; D gene ambiguous. The CDR3 has 15 amino acids. The germline CDR1 and CDR2 sequences are SGHRS and YFSETQ. V was cut by 0 bases and J by 0 bases, with 6 bases left in between. The DNA for the CDR3 is TGCGCCAGCAGCTTGGACACCTCGAACACCGGGGAGCTGTTTTTT. It is translated as CASSLDTSNTGELFF.

The rearrangement uses TRBV6-1 and TRBJ2-1; D remains unclear. This CDR3 region has 14 residues. V lost 3 bases to trimming and J lost 5 bases, with 11 bases between them. Germline assignment: CDR1 MNHNS and CDR2 SASEGT. For the CDR3, the DNA is TGTGCCAGCAGTGACTCGCGACATAACAATGAGCAGTTCTTC. Translated: CASSDSRHNNEQFF.

The V gene is TRBV7-9, the J gene TRBJ2-3; 8 nucleotides align to TRBD2. CDR1 is SEHNR and CDR2 is FQNEAQ in the germline V gene (reference sequence). The CDR3 sequence is 14 residues long. V shed 2 bases and J 3 bases; nucleotides not matched to a gene: 1. Here the CDR3 reads CASSLRGGTDTQYF. The CDR3 region has the DNA TGTGCCAGCAGCTTACGGGGGGGGACAGATACGCAGTATTTT.

The rearrangement joins TRBV5-1 to TRBJ2-7; 9 bases match TRBD1. V gave up 4 bases and J gave up 7 bases; unmatched junction bases: 6. This CDR3 is built from 13 residues. In germline, CDR1 is SGHRS, CDR2 YFSETQ. DNA of the CDR3: TGCGCCAGCAGCACAGGGGGCGCTGAGGAGCAGTACTTC. It translates to CASSTGGAEEQYF. The variable domain in full, completed from reference TRBV5-1 and TRBJ2-7, reads KAGVTQTPRYLIKTRGQQVTLSCSPISGHRSVSWYQQTPGQGLQFLFEYFSETQRNKGNFPGRFSGRQFSNSRSEMNVSTLELGDSALYLCASSTGGAEEQYFGPGTRLTVT.

The chain links TRBV6-5 to TRBJ2-7, with 8 bases that match TRBD1. V lost 5 bases and J lost 2; bases outside the gene matches: 8. This CDR3 has 15 amino acids. CDR1 and CDR2 (germline): MNHEY, SVGAGI. The CDR3 region has the DNA TGTGCCAGCAGTGGATCCCAGGGGGCAACCTACGAGCAGTACTTC. Amino acid sequence: CASSGSQGATYEQYF.

This chain joins TRBV2 and TRBJ2-1, with 7 bases aligning to TRBD2. Per the germline V gene, CDR1 is SNHLY and CDR2 is FYNNEI. There are 15 residues in the CDR3. The V segment lost 1 base and the J segment 7 bases; nucleotides outside the gene matches: 7. CDR3 amino acids: CASSEELGTTNEQFF. The CDR3 region has the DNA TGTGCCAGCAGTGAAGAGCTTGGGACTACAAATGAGCAGTTCTTC.

The chain recombines TRBV14 with TRBJ2-3; D remains ambiguous. The length of the CDR3 is 14 residues. Germline V gene sequence: CDR1 SGHDN, CDR2 FVKESK. V lost 4 bases and J lost 2, with 10 bases in between. The CDR3 here is CASSLRHITDTQYF. CDR3 in DNA: TGTGCCAGCAGCCTCCGACATATCACAGATACGCAGTATTTT.

The gene calls are TRBV5-6 and TRBJ1-1; 7 positions match TRBD1. V trimming: 9 bases; J trimming: 3 bases; junction bases outside the gene matches: 14. Germline CDR1 is SGHDT and CDR2 is YYEEEE. The CDR3 is 15 residues long. CDR3 bases: TGTGCCACCCAAAAGCAGACAGGGTGGGACACTGAAGCTTTCTTT. Its translation is CATQKQTGWDTEAFF.